The sample holds one count of the clone carrying this T cell receptor (beta chain). Germline values: CDR1 SGHTS, CDR2 YDEGEE. CDR3 length equals 12 residues. V was trimmed by 4 bases and J by 3 bases, leaving 8 bases between them. These data belong to a study of technical replicates of blood from several donors. Profiled with immunoSEQ multiplex PCR; TCRdb holds only in-frame clones, not every one. The sample shows 80,000 or so clones, 90% to 96% of them seen only once. The chain combines TRBV5-8 with TRBJ2-7, with a weak D call TRBD2 (6 bases). Sequenced input: T cells isolated from PBMCs. This TCR came from a human donor in good health. The CDR3 DNA sequence: TGTGCCAGCAGCCGGGACTTCTACGAGCAGTACTTC. Translation: CASSRDFYEQYF.